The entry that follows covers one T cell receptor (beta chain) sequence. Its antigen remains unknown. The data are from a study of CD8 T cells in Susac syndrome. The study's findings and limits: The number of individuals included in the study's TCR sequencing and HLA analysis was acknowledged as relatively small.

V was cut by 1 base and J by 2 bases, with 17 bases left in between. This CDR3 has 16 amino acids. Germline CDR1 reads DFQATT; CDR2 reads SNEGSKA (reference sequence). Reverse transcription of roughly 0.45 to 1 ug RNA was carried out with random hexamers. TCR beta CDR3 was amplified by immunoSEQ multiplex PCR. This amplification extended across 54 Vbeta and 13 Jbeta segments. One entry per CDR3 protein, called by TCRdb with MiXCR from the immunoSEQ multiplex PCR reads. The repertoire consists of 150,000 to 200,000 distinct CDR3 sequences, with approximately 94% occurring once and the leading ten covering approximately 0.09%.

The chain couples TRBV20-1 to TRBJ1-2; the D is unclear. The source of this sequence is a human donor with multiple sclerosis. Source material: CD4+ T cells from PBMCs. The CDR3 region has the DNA TGCAGTGCTAGAGGCCCCCCTAGACTGTTCAACTATGGCTACACCTTC. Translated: CSARGPPRLFNYGYTF.